Here is one T cell receptor beta chain with its context. This clonotype was recorded a few times. Its specific antigen is unknown. Base qualities are not provided; no much larger clone lies one nucleotide away. V loses 0 bases of germline sequence and J loses 5 bases, and the interval between the two ends is 7 bases. Reading the germline V gene (reference sequence) gives CDR1 DFQATT and CDR2 SNEGSKA. The CDR3 covers 13 residues, taking in both the cysteine and the phenylalanine. Only CDR3 DNA remains: 39 bases, in frame from the first base. This sample is part of a study of T-cell reconstitution after alpha-beta-depleted transplantation in children listed by TCRdb under 2016. Study-level background: Using TCR repertoire profiling, the study quantitatively followed how T-cell immune reconstitution unfolded in children after TCRalphabeta/CD19-depleted allogeneic hematopoietic cell transplantation.

Explained via the paper, the treatment or condition label denotes: allogeneic hematopoietic cell transplantation with graft depleted of TCRalphabeta T cells and CD19 B cells. The transplant recipients were children given TCRalphabeta/CD19-depleted allogeneic hematopoietic cell grafts. Libraries were prepared through PCR. Instrument used: Illumina HiSeq 2500. TCR libraries were prepared with molecular barcoding, using unique molecular identifiers to normalize TCRbeta repertoire quantification. TCRdb reran the public reads through fastp at Q25 and MiXCR, keeping productive beta chains. Each record represents a unique CDR3 protein, reported with the most common genes and DNA among its rows. Recorded for this sample are 200,000 or so distinct CDR3 sequences; 5% to 7.5% of them occurred a single time. The ten biggest clones cover about 5% of the sample. Summary of the overall study and its limitations: Over the following months the frequencies of hyperexpanded clones went down, and after one year T-cell counts and TCRbeta diversity were mostly credited to newly produced T cells. In some patients, high TCRbeta diversity at day 60 was attributed to recipient T cells and intrathymic progenitors that had survived conditioning. The apparently early recovery of alphabetaT-cell counts about two months after transplant reportedly depended on only several hundred rapidly expanded clones that came from non-depleted graft cells.

The TCR was taken from a girl in the first two years of life with combined immunodeficiency, due to receive a stem cell transplant. The chain employs TRBV20-1 and TRBJ2-2, with the D gene uncertain. Source: PBMCs, taken before TCRalphabeta/CD19-depleted stem cell transplant. The DNA sequence is as follows: TGCAGTGCTAGAGATTCGAGGACCGGGGAGCTGTTTTTT. It translates to CSARDSRTGELFF.